Sequencing of this TCR beta chain was carried out in a study of TIL therapy for anti-PD-1-resistant metastatic lung cancer. The overall study: Tumors carried a median around 1.4 non-synonymous mutations per megabase.

Sequencing used immunoSEQ v3. Sequencing used immunoSEQ multiplex PCR; TCRdb keeps in-frame clones, though not all of them. The sample has roughly 26,000 clones, about two thirds seen once. CDR3 length equals 13 residues. Germline V gives CDR1 MNHEY, CDR2 SMNVEV (reference sequence). With 7 bases removed from V and 7 bases from J, the gap between germline ends came to 14 bases. As for time point: pre-treatment sample, taken before nivolumab and TIL therapy. Pleural nodules or supraclavicular lymph nodes made up most of the excised metastases sampled. Patients were adults with stage 4 NSCLC. The rearrangement joins TRBV27 to TRBJ2-1; TRBD1 is a possible D gene (5 bases). This specimen consisted of tumor tissue, obtained at baseline. This receptor was obtained from a person between 25 and 80 years old with non-small cell lung cancer. The DNA of the CDR3 is TGTGCCAGCAATCCTAGGGGTTTAAATGAGCAGTTCTTC. This encodes CASNPRGLNEQFF.